The sequence of this TCR beta chain was determined in a study of beta chain features in type 1 diabetes. Germline CDR1 and CDR2: MGHRA and YSYEKL. The CDR3 has 16 residues. V was shortened by 3 bases and J by 0 bases, with 13 bases between the two germline ends. The isolated RNA, all of it, was reverse transcribed, so expressed TCRB transcripts were what got sequenced. Generated by immunoSEQ multiplex PCR, the TCRdb table keeps only in-frame clones and is missing some. The table lists some 660,000 clones, over 12% of them singletons, with 0.035% to 0.045% in the top ten. The study, taken as a whole, reports: Moderate but significant shortening of TCRB CDR3s was recorded in all four CD4+ subsets from Type 1 diabetes patients.

This clone was counted between two and nine times. The antigen remains unidentified. The chain carries TRBV4-1 and TRBJ2-3; D not resolved. Sample: naive CD4+ T cells from blood. The clonotype originates from a young man with type 1 diabetes. The CDR3 DNA reads TGCGCCAGCAGCCAGGCATTTTTCGGGAGCACAGATACGCAGTATTTT. Its translation is CASSQAFFGSTDTQYF.